This TCR beta chain was sequenced in a study of T cells in Graves' hyperthyroidism and ophthalmopathy. Amplification of TCR beta CDR3 regions was performed using RNA transcripts as template. The TCR CDR3 first-round RT-PCR relied on the HTBI primer set. Each CDR3 protein gets one entry after TCRdb re-called the multiplex PCR reads with MiXCR. The data contain about 400,000 distinct CDR3 sequences, around an eighth of them singletons. Germline V CDR1 and CDR2: SNHLY, FYNNEI. The CDR3 length is 16 residues. Unmatched junction bases numbered 12, after V lost 6 bases and J lost 5 bases. This clonotype came up many times.

The rearrangement joins TRBV2 to TRBJ2-5, with 10 bases matching TRBD2. The sequenced material came from blood. The receptor was isolated from a man aged 45 to 65 with Graves' ophthalmopathy. CDR3 region: CASRASGRAYVETQYF. The DNA for the CDR3 is TGTGCCAGCAGGGCCAGCGGGAGGGCCTACGTTGAGACCCAGTACTTC.